The clone carrying this TCR beta chain was found once. V gave up 4 bases and J gave up 5 bases, with 14 bases separating them. Germline loops: CDR1 SGHAT, CDR2 FQNNGV. The CDR3 totals 14 residues. This sample was included in a study of blood T cell repertoires in COVID-19. Study context: Whether acute or convalescent, the COVID-19 samples came from the United States, Italy and Spain. T cells, B-cell-depleted T cells, or PBMCs supplied cDNA or gDNA.

In the original workflow: Reference gene primer amplification yielded estimated nucleated cell counts. This table comes from immunoSEQ multiplex PCR, and its TCRdb copy is limited to in-frame clones, with some not included. That table is the source of V, J and clone size, and D and trimming were worked out from the DNA. The profile shows about 210,000 clones, about 89% of them singletons. The chain links TRBV11-2 to TRBJ2-5, with a weak D call TRBD2 (5 bases). The sample comprised peripheral blood. The source is a middle-aged woman with acute or convalescent COVID-19. The CDR3 region is CASSSGESWETQYF. CDR3 in DNA: TGTGCCAGCAGCTCCGGGGAGTCTTGGGAGACCCAGTACTTC.